This TCR beta chain was observed in a study of blood T cell repertoires in COVID-19. Study at large: Spain, Italy and the United States supplied samples that represented acute and convalescent COVID-19.

The data were produced by immunoSEQ multiplex PCR, yet TCRdb's version contains in-frame clones alone and is incomplete. The sample yields roughly 250,000 clones, about 80% seen once. CDR1 SGHTA and CDR2 FQGNSA come from the germline V gene. The ends lost 5 bases at V and 5 bases at J; junction bases unmatched: 6. The CDR3 is made up of 16 amino acids. The sequence came from a person in their 70s with COVID-19, enrolled during active disease. The J gene is TRBJ2-5, the V gene TRBV7-2, with 15 bases matching TRBD2. The specimen was peripheral blood. The DNA for the CDR3 is TGTGCCAGCAGCCTGGGACTAGCGGGAGGCGGGGAGACCCAGTACTTC. Its protein is CASSLGLAGGGETQYF.